The entry below describes one TCR beta chain. What it binds is unknown. Repertoires were generated with immunoSEQ multiplex PCR, while TCRdb's copy carries only in-frame clones and drops some. The sample includes fewer than 300,000 clones, roughly three quarters of them seen just once. The germline V and J ends were trimmed by 3 bases and 1 base, with 4 bases remaining between them. The CDR3 totals 12 residues. The germline gives CDR1 MDHEN, CDR2 SYDVKM. These data are taken from a study of cytotoxic CD8 clonotypes in ibrutinib-treated CLL. In the study overall: Investigators reported about 24 partial and 2 complete responses; after median roughly 70 months, roughly 15 patients remained remitted and about 12 progressed.

Study conclusions and caveats: Clonality correlated strongly with circulating CD8+ T cells and exceeded age-matched healthy donors at baseline.

This chain links TRBV28 with TRBJ2-7; D gene ambiguous. The clonotype was recovered from a human donor with chronic lymphocytic leukemia. Material: PBMCs, obtained at disease progression, from a patient treated with ibrutinib. CDR3: CASSLLSYEQYF. The CDR3 DNA sequence: TGTGCCAGCAGTTTGCTATCCTACGAGCAGTACTTC. The entire variable domain, with the rest obtained from reference TRBV28 and TRBJ2-7, is as follows: DVKVTQSSRYLVKRTGEKVFLECVQDMDHENMFWYRQDPGLGLRLIYFSYDVKMKEKGDIPEGYSVSREKKERFSLILESASTNQTSMYLCASSLLSYEQYFGPGTRLTVT.